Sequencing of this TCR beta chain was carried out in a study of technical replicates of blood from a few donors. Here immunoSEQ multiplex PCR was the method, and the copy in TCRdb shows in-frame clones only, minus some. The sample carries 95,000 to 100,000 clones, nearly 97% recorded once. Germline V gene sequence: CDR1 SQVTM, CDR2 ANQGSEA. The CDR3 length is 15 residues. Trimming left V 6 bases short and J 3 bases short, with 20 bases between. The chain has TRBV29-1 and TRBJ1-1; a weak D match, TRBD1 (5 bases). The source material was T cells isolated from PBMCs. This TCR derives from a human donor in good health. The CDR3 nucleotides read TGCAGCGTAAAGCGGGGTTGGATAGGGGACACTGAAGCTTTCTTT. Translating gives CSVKRGWIGDTEAFF.